This note documents a single T cell receptor beta chain sequence. The target of this receptor is not known. Per-nucleotide qualities are absent, and no much larger clonotype sits a single base away. From the cysteine up to the phenylalanine, the CDR3 has a length of 15 residues. Only the CDR3 portion is preserved as DNA: 45 bases, with reading frame beginning at the first base. CDR1 SEHNR and CDR2 FQNEAQ were looked up in the germline V gene (reference sequence). The V end gives up 1 base and the J end 5 bases, leaving 5 bases in the junction not matched to a gene. The sample comes from a study of blood T cell repertoires in COVID-19 (dated by TCRdb to about 2020). In the study overall: The collaborator samples originated in the United States, Italy and Spain and spanned the acute and convalescent phases of COVID-19. The material from the prospective study consisted of cDNA or gDNA derived from T cells, B-cell-depleted T cells, or PBMCs. The dataset comprised deeply sampled blood TCRbeta repertoires from subjects exposed to, actively infected with, or recovered from COVID-19. The repertoires were made available in a free public database intended to serve as a resource for research on the immune response to SARS-CoV-2. The samples were drawn from the first 160 participants of the ongoing ImmuneRACE study and from under 1,500 subjects provided by 6 global collaborators. Nearly every sample came with metadata listing a de-identified subject ID, COVID-19 status, age in years and sex. Where HLA class I and class II types were available, the types were taken from metadata supplied by the sample provider, not from assay-based typing.

The immunoSEQ Assay, a bias-controlled multiplex PCR, was used to amplify TCRbeta CDR3 regions from genomic DNA. Regarding the original processing steps: The number of nucleated cells in each sample was estimated by amplification of reference gene primers within the assay. To quantify the absolute abundance of each unique TCRbeta CDR3 rearrangement, sequence reads were collapsed and filtered. Productive Simpson clonality was computed per sample as the square root of Simpson's diversity index over productive rearrangements. The table comes from immuneACCESS by way of TCRdb, which keeps in-frame sequences with V and J called. Part of the clones is missing from these tables; in studies checked, under half for an unresolved V gene and the rest for unknown reasons. V and J calls and clone size are as listed in that table; D and trimming were resolved from the DNA. The sample table shows some 250,000 clones, and 88% are seen once. 0.7% of the sample goes to the ten largest clones.

The collaborating institutions used their own protocols to collect whole blood in K2EDTA tubes. Collaborator samples were shipped for TCRbeta analysis as frozen whole blood, isolated PBMCs, or DNA extracted from either sample type. Results the study describes overall, beyond this receptor: Clinical and demographic metadata were provided uncurated, with the amount varying by source and participant.

Sequenced: peripheral blood. The chain was built from TRBV7-9 and TRBJ1-5, with TRBD1 identical over 7 junction bases. The origin of this receptor is a human donor in a cohort sampled during active COVID-19. The CDR3 protein is CASSLGGGGDQPQHF. The DNA is as follows: TGTGCCAGCAGCTTAGGAGGAGGGGGCGATCAGCCCCAGCATTTT.